This T cell receptor (beta chain) was captured in a study of blood T cell repertoires in COVID-19. Study in general: The United States, Italy and Spain supplied acute and convalescent COVID-19 samples. PBMCs, B-cell-depleted T cells, or T cells were the source of the cDNA or gDNA that made up the material.

In the original analysis: Reference gene primer amplification gave estimated nucleated cell counts. Measured with immunoSEQ multiplex PCR; TCRdb has only the in-frame clones, and not every one. V and J calls and clone size are given by that table; D and trimming were obtained from the DNA. The data contain tens of thousands of clones, 65% to 85% of them singletons. The TCR was taken from a woman older than 75 with acute or convalescent COVID-19. Sequenced input: peripheral blood.

The CDR3 DNA is TGTGCTAGTGGTTCGGGGACAGGGGCGAATTATTCACCCCTCCACTTT. It encodes CASGSGTGANYSPLHF. This chain connects TRBV12-5 to TRBJ1-6, with 10 bases fitting TRBD1. V was pared by 4 bases and J by 8 bases, with 8 bases of the junction left unmatched. Germline V CDR1 and CDR2: LGHNT, FRNRAP. The CDR3 runs 16 residues.